The source of this T cell receptor (beta chain) is a study of T-cell reconstitution after alpha-beta-depleted transplantation in children. For TCRbeta, the library was prepared with unique molecular identifiers. TCRdb re-called the PCR reads through MiXCR, storing one row per CDR3 protein. The sample includes 200,000 to 250,000 distinct CDR3 sequences, 20% to 30% of them seen just once. This clonotype was seen only a few times. The TCR was taken from a girl aged 2-10 years with Fanconi anemia, due to receive a stem cell transplant. The source was PBMCs, collected before TCRalphabeta/CD19-depleted stem cell transplant.

The CDR3: CASSDESPYEQYF. The CDR3 coding sequence is TGCGCCAGCAGTGACGAGTCCCCCTACGAGCAGTACTTC. The chain employs TRBV10-2 and TRBJ2-7; D remains ambiguous. Germline CDR1 and CDR2: WSHSY and SAAADI. Trimming removed 3 bases from V and 2 bases from J, with 8 bases in between. The length of the CDR3 is 13 residues.